This T cell receptor (beta chain) emerged from a study of cytomegalovirus exposure and HLA in healthy donors. The CDR3 has 16 residues. Trimming removed 5 bases from V and 4 bases from J; junction bases left unmatched: 10. Looked up from germline, CDR1 is SEHNR and CDR2 is FQNEAQ (reference sequence). The PCR ran on 60 Vbeta and 13 Jbeta primers. Some clones are missing from TCRdb's copy, which holds only in-frame ones; the method was immunoSEQ multiplex PCR. This sample yields about 160,000 clones, of which around four fifths are seen a single time; 1.3% belongs to the top ten. Material: PBMCs. The gene calls are TRBV7-9 and TRBJ1-1, with TRBD1 matching over 10 bases. The receptor was derived from a man aged 30 to 45 in good health and CMV-seronegative. The DNA of the CDR3 is TGTGCCAGCAGCCCGGGACAGGGGCCGGTGAGCACTGAAGCTTTCTTT. Its translation is CASSPGQGPVSTEAFF.